What follows describes a single TCR beta chain. This receptor's antigen is unknown. No per-base quality is available; no much larger clone lies one base away. To estimate absolute template abundance from read counts, synthetic TCR analog templates were spiked into each PCR. The immunoSEQ assay used bias-controlled V and J gene primers to amplify TCRbeta CDR3 regions from genomic DNA. Sequencing of rearranged TCRbeta segments was done at approximately 20X coverage. The authors' analysis ran thus. Sequencing errors were corrected by clustering and CDR3s were annotated against IMGT to assign V, D and J genes. Out-of-frame and stop-codon sequences were excluded, and only productive TCRbeta rearrangements were used in downstream analyses. To compute clonality, Shannon entropy was normalized by the log of the number of unique productive sequences and then subtracted from one. Clones differing between time points or between blood and tumor were identified by Fisher's exact test with Benjamini-Hochberg correction at adjusted p below 0.01. This immuneACCESS table, as held by TCRdb, lists in-frame sequences with V and J called but not all clones. Of the missing ones, under half trace to an unresolved V gene in checked studies; the others have no known cause. V, J and clone size are those of that table, while D and trimming were read from the DNA. The sample table shows over 45,000 clones, and more than 70% are seen once. The top ten clones comprise roughly 22% of the sample.

CDR1 and CDR2 are read off the germline V gene (reference sequence) as LNHDA and SQIVND. Including cysteine and phenylalanine, the CDR3 has 16 amino acids. Here the CDR3 DNA is all that survives: 48 bases in frame from base 1. V was cut back by 7 bases and J by 6 bases, leaving a gap of 19 bases between them. This entry comes from a study of PD-L1 blockade in urothelial cancer (dated by TCRdb to 2017 to 2019). Turning to the overall study: All patients started therapy around 2014 and received atezolizumab 1,200 mg intravenously every 3 weeks. About nine tenths of the roughly 29 patients were males with bladder-origin urothelial cancer, and about 65% of the roughly 30 reported a prior smoking history. Patients had an ECOG performance status of 0 or 1 and had received between 0 and 3 prior chemotherapy regimens. Blood samples were analyzed at two time points: 3 weeks after treatment start (second dose) and 6 weeks after treatment start. A median of roughly 140,000 T cells and 80,000 to 100,000 unique TCRs was obtained from blood samples, and a median clonality of approximately 0.077 was observed. An exploratory multi-omic analysis was conducted of the somatic, immune and clinical correlates of response to PD-L1 blockade with atezolizumab in urothelial cancer. Pretreatment tumor samples, along with matched peripheral blood serially collected before and after atezolizumab treatment, were subjected to TCR sequencing. Durable clinical benefit was defined as progression-free survival longer than 6 months, and TCR features were also tested against progression-free and overall survival. In the same patients who had TCR sequencing, pretreatment tumors also underwent whole exome sequencing and RNA sequencing. Durable clinical benefit was achieved by nine patients and was not achieved by 20 patients. Twenty-nine patients had pretreatment blood TCR-seq, some 25 had at least one posttreatment blood collection, and some 25 had tumor TCR-seq. General findings and caveats noted by the study authors: Among patients with durable benefit, tumor-associated TCR clones showed greater expansion in peripheral blood 3 weeks after treatment started (n ≈ 23, p = 0.022). Small sample size (n ≈ 27) and many exploratory analyses mean the results are intended to be hypothesis-generating. A pretreatment peripheral blood TCR clonality below the median was linked to improved progression-free and overall survival.

The sample's time point label, in plain terms: pretreatment peripheral blood. The cohort included 25 to 30 patients with locally advanced or metastatic urothelial carcinoma who were treated at Memorial Sloan Kettering on a trial protocol. Peripheral blood mononuclear cells were collected from each patient pretreatment and during treatment, giving between 1 and 8 total time points per patient. The Qiagen DNeasy Blood extraction kit was used to purify genomic DNA from total PBMCs and tumor samples. PBMCs were collected pretreatment and during treatment and were isolated and stored as previously described.

The sequence derives from a man in his fifties or sixties with urothelial cancer. The sample consisted of PBMCs, taken around atezolizumab (anti-PD-L1) treatment. The chain is made from TRBV19 and TRBJ1-6; TRBD1 is possibly the D segment (5 matching bases). The CDR3 loop reads CASTPSTLGANSPLHF. The nucleotide sequence is given as TGTGCCAGTACCCCGAGCACCCTTGGGGCTAATTCACCCCTCCACTTT.